The 20 T cell receptor beta chains below were found in one sample sequenced in a study of OX40 agonist ivuxolimab in advanced cancers. Sequencing used immunoSEQ multiplex PCR; TCRdb keeps in-frame clones, though not all of them. The data show 90,000 to 100,000 clones, about 88% seen once. Sequenced material: CD4+ or CD8+ T cells sorted from blood, taken in a trial of the OX40 agonist ivuxolimab. These receptor sequences come from an adult with an advanced solid tumor such as melanoma, head and neck, liver or kidney cancer.

The gene calls are TRBV7-9 and TRBJ1-3, with unresolved D. The CDR3 consists of 17 residues. The V gene's germline CDR1 is SEHNR and CDR2 FQNEAQ (reference sequence). Deletions cut 1 base from V and 0 bases from J, with 13 bases between. The CDR3 DNA reads TGTGCCAGCAGCTTAGAGATCCAGGCCCTCTCTGGAAACACCATATATTTT. It translates to CASSLEIQALSGNTIYF.

The gene calls are TRBV2 and TRBJ1-2; perhaps TRBD1 as D (6 bases). V was trimmed by 2 bases and J by 7 bases, leaving 14 bases between them. Germline loops: CDR1 SNHLY, CDR2 FYNNEI. The CDR3 length is 14 residues. CDR3 DNA sequence: TGTGCCAGCAGTGAAAGGGGGGCCGTCGCTGGCTACACCTTC. Residues: CASSERGAVAGYTF.

The V and J genes are TRBV9 and TRBJ1-3; D unclear. Germline V gives CDR1 SGDLS, CDR2 YYNGEE. The CDR3 covers 15 residues. Trimming took 0 bases from V and 0 from J, leaving 7 bases between them. The CDR3, as DNA: TGTGCCAGCAGCGTAGAGGGCCTCTCTGGAAACACCATATATTTT. Translated, it gives CASSVEGLSGNTIYF.

The V call is TRBV5-6, the J call TRBJ1-1; a weak D match, TRBD1 (5 bases). The germline gives CDR1 SGHDT, CDR2 YYEEEE. The CDR3 loop spans 15 amino acids. The ends were cut back, 1 base at V and 0 bases at J, with 10 bases in the middle. This CDR3 is CASSLIGAMNTEAFF. The CDR3 nucleotides read TGTGCCAGCAGCTTGATCGGGGCGATGAACACTGAAGCTTTCTTT. Full variable domain (remainder filled in from reference TRBV5-6 and TRBJ1-1): DAGVTQSPTHLIKTRGQQVTLRCSPKSGHDTVSWYQQALGQGPQFIFQYYEEEERQRGNFPDRFSGHQFPNYSSELNVNALLLGDSALYLCASSLIGAMNTEAFFGQGTRLTVV.

The J gene is TRBJ2-2, the V gene TRBV28; the match to TRBD2 covers 8 bases. This CDR3 has 16 amino acids. Trimming at V came to 4 bases and at J to 7 bases, leaving 11 bases not matched to a gene. CDR1 and CDR2 from the germline V gene are MDHEN and SYDVKM. Here the CDR3 reads CASSSMLAGKGGELFF. The CDR3 DNA reads TGTGCCAGCAGTTCGATGCTAGCGGGTAAAGGCGGGGAGCTGTTTTTT. Filled out from reference TRBV28 and TRBJ2-2, the complete variable domain reads DVKVTQSSRYLVKRTGEKVFLECVQDMDHENMFWYRQDPGLGLRLIYFSYDVKMKEKGDIPEGYSVSREKKERFSLILESASTNQTSMYLCASSSMLAGKGGELFFGEGSRLTVL.

The gene calls are TRBV25-1 and TRBJ2-1, with a possible D match to TRBD1 (6 bases). The V gene lost 5 bases and the J gene lost 8 bases, with 16 bases spanning the gap. This CDR3 is built from 14 residues. Per germline, CDR1 MGHDK and CDR2 SYGVNS. CDR3 in amino acids: CASSSLMGADEQFF. The CDR3 bases are TGTGCCAGCAGTTCCCTCATGGGGGCCGATGAGCAGTTCTTC.

This sequence joins TRBV10-3 and TRBJ1-6; a weak D match, TRBD1 (6 bases). Looked up from germline, CDR1 is ENHRY and CDR2 is SYGVKD. V was clipped by 10 bases and J by 8 bases, with 18 bases between them. This CDR3 comprises 14 residues. The CDR3 here is CATSTGVQDSPLHF. DNA of the CDR3: TGTGCCACCTCGACAGGAGTACAAGATTCACCCCTCCACTTT.

This chain connects TRBV2 to TRBJ2-1, with D possibly matching TRBD2 (6 bases). Germline V CDR1 and CDR2: SNHLY, FYNNEI. V lost 7 bases and J lost 10, with 14 bases in between. The length of the CDR3 is 12 residues. In nucleotides, the CDR3 is TGTGCCAGCATTCCAACCAGCGGGGAGCAGTTCTTC. Its translation is CASIPTSGEQFF.

The CDR3 DNA reads TGCGCCAGCAGTGATCGGCAGGACGAGCAGTACTTC. Its translation: CASSDRQDEQYF. This sequence joins TRBV10-1 and TRBJ2-7, with D hard to call. Germline V lookup: CDR1 WNHNN, CDR2 SYGVQD (reference sequence). Trimming pared 3 bases from V and 5 bases from J, leaving 8 bases between. The CDR3 extends over 12 amino acids.

This chain joins TRBV28 and TRBJ1-5, with unresolved D. CDR3 length: 14 residues. Germline CDR1 and CDR2: MDHEN and SYDVKM. V lost 5 bases and J lost 4, with 12 bases in between. CDR3 nucleotides: TGTGCCAGCAGTCCCATCAATTTAAATCAGCCCCAGCATTTT. Amino acids: CASSPINLNQPQHF.

V is TRBV29-1 and J is TRBJ1-2; TRBD1 matches at 7 bases. V dropped 3 bases and J dropped 3; count of bases not matched to a gene: 1. The CDR3 runs 12 residues. Germline-derived CDR1 and CDR2 are SQVTM and ANQGSEA. This CDR3 is CSVDQGDYGYTF. The CDR3, as DNA: TGCAGCGTTGATCAGGGGGACTATGGCTACACCTTC.

The chain links TRBV18 to TRBJ1-1; D uncertain. Germline values: CDR1 KGHSH, CDR2 LQKENI. This CDR3 is 12 amino acids long. Trimming cost V 3 bases and J 7 bases, with 9 bases left between them. The CDR3 bases are TGTGCCAGCTCACCTTGGGAAAGTGAAGCTTTCTTT. It specifies CASSPWESEAFF. The full variable domain, with the rest looked up from reference TRBV18 and TRBJ1-1, is NAGVMQNPRHLVRRRGQEARLRCSPMKGHSHVYWYRQLPEEGLKFMVYLQKENIIDESGMPKERFSAEFPKEGPSILRIQQVVRGDSAAYFCASSPWESEAFFGQGTRLTVV.

This clone came up once. The chain recombines TRBV18 with TRBJ1-5; 7 positions agree with TRBD1. The J segment lost 3 bases and the V segment lost 0 bases, leaving 2 bases of the junction unmatched. This CDR3 contains 15 residues. The germline V gene has CDR1 KGHSH and CDR2 LQKENI. The DNA for the CDR3 is TGTGCCAGCTCACCACCCGGGACAGACAATCAGCCCCAGCATTTT. Amino acid sequence: CASSPPGTDNQPQHF.

The rearrangement links TRBV7-2 to TRBJ2-1; D tentatively reads TRBD1 or TRBD2 (7 bases each). This CDR3 spans 14 amino acids. CDR1 is SGHTA and CDR2 is FQGNSA in the germline V gene. V gave up 7 bases and J gave up 3 bases, with 13 bases separating them. The CDR3 nucleotides read TGTGCCAGCATGGGGGGGACAGTCTACAATGAGCAGTTCTTC. Protein product: CASMGGTVYNEQFF.

The V and J genes are TRBV9 and TRBJ2-3; the D gene is possibly TRBD2 (6 bases). CDR1 is SGDLS, CDR2 YYNGEE, per germline. The CDR3 is made up of 15 amino acids. V lost 0 bases, J lost 4 bases, and 12 bases lay in between. The CDR3 loop is CASSVGNSGADTQYF. DNA of the CDR3: TGTGCCAGCAGCGTAGGCAATAGCGGAGCAGATACGCAGTATTTT.

The chain combines TRBV19 with TRBJ2-4; TRBD2 matches 7 bases. The J segment lost 5 bases and the V segment lost 3 bases, leaving 7 bases of the junction unmatched. The germline V gene has CDR1 LNHDA and CDR2 SQIVND (reference sequence). The CDR3 is 15 amino acids. CDR3: CASSIHGAGENIQYF. CDR3 nucleotide sequence: TGTGCCAGTAGTATTCATGGGGCGGGAGAAAACATTCAGTACTTC.

V gene TRBV7-2 combines with J gene TRBJ1-5; tentatively, D is TRBD1 (6 bases). Per germline, CDR1 SGHTA and CDR2 FQGNSA. This CDR3 has 13 residues. Trimming pared 8 bases from V and 3 bases from J, leaving 11 bases between. The chain's CDR3 is CASGRGYNQPQHF. CDR3 coding DNA: TGTGCCAGCGGAAGGGGGTACAATCAGCCCCAGCATTTT.

J is TRBJ1-1 and V is TRBV6-5; D ambiguous. V shed 6 bases and J shed 3 bases, with 17 bases lying between them. The CDR3 covers 15 residues. Germline V CDR1 and CDR2: MNHEY, SVGAGI. CDR3 coding DNA: TGTGCCAGCAGACCTTCGGGAGGAGCGGACACTGAAGCTTTCTTT. The encoded protein is CASRPSGGADTEAFF.

This clone was found a few times. The chain carries TRBV7-9 and TRBJ1-6, with no clear D. Germline V CDR1 and CDR2: SEHNR, FQNEAQ (reference sequence). CDR3 length: 13 amino acids. Trimming pared 2 bases from V and 9 bases from J, leaving 8 bases between. For the CDR3, the DNA is TGTGCCAGCAGCTTACATCCAGGTTCACCCCTCCACTTT. The encoded protein is CASSLHPGSPLHF.

A word on this clone: Other DNA variants within this sample encode the same CDR3. This sequence joins TRBV2 and TRBJ1-5, with 8 bases matching TRBD1. CDR1 is SNHLY, CDR2 FYNNEI, per germline. V shed 4 bases and J 1 base; nucleotides not matched to a gene: 0. This CDR3 has 14 amino acids. CDR3 residues: CASSGTGSNQPQHF. The CDR3 DNA reads as TGTGCCAGCAGTGGGACAGGGAGCAATCAGCCCCAGCATTTT.